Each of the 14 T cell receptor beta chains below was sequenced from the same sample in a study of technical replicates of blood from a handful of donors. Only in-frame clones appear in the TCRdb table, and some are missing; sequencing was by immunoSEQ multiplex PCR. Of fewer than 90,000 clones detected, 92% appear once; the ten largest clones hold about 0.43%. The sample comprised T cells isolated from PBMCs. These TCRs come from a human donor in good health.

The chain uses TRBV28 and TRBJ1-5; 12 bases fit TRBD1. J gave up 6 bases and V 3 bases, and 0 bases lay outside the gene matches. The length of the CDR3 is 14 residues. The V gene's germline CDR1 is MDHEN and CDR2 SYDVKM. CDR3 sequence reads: CASSLGQGAQPQHF. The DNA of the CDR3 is TGTGCCAGCAGTTTGGGACAGGGGGCTCAGCCCCAGCATTTT. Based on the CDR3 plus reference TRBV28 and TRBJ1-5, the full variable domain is DVKVTQSSRYLVKRTGEKVFLECVQDMDHENMFWYRQDPGLGLRLIYFSYDVKMKEKGDIPEGYSVSREKKERFSLILESASTNQTSMYLCASSLGQGAQPQHFGDGTRLSIL.

The CDR3 DNA reads as TGTGCCAGCAGTTTGACTGCTAGCACAGATACGCAGTATTTT. Amino acid sequence: CASSLTASTDTQYF. The chain is built from TRBV2 and TRBJ2-3; D is uncertain. Germline CDR1 is SNHLY and CDR2 is FYNNEI. This CDR3 spans 14 amino acids. The germline V and J ends were trimmed by 5 bases and 0 bases, with 9 bases remaining between them.

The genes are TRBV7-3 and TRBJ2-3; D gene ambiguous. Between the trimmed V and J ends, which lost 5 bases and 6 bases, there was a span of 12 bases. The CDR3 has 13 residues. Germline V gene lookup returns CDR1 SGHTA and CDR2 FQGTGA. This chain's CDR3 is CASSPHLRDTQYF. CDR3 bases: TGTGCCAGCAGCCCCCACCTCAGGGATACGCAGTATTTT.

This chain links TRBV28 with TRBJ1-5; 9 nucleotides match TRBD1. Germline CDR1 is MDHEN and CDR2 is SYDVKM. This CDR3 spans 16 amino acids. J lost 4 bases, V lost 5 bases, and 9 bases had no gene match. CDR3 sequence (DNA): TGTGCCAGCAGTCCCACGACAGGGGGGGAGAATCAGCCCCAGCATTTT. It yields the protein CASSPTTGGENQPQHF.

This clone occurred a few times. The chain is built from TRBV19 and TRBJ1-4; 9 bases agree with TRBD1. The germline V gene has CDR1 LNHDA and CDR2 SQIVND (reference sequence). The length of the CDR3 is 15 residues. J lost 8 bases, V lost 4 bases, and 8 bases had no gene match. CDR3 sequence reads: CASSTPGQGDEKLFF. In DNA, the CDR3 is TGTGCCAGTAGTACCCCGGGACAGGGAGACGAAAAACTGTTTTTT.

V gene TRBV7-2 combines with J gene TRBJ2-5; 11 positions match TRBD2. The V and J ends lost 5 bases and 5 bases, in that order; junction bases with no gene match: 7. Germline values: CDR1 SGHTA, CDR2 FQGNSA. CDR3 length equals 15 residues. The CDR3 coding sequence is TGTGCCAGCAGCCCCCTAGCGGGAGGTGGGGAGACCCAGTACTTC. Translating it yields CASSPLAGGGETQYF.

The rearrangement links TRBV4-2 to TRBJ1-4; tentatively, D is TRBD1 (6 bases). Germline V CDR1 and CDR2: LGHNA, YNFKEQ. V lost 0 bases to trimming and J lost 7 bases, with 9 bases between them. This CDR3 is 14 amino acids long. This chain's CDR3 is CASSQDRGGEKLFF. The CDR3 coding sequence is TGTGCCAGCAGCCAAGACAGGGGTGGTGAAAAACTGTTTTTT.

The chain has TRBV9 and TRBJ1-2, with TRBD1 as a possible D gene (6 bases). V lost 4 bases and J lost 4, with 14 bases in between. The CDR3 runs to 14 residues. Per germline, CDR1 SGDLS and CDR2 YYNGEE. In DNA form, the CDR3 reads TGTGCCAGCAGCCCCCCGACAGGAATCTATGGCTACACCTTC. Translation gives CASSPPTGIYGYTF. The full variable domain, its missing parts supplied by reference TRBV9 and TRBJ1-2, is DSGVTQTPKHLITATGQRVTLRCSPRSGDLSVYWYQQSLDQGLQFLIQYYNGEERAKGNILERFSAQQFPDLHSELNLSSLELGDSALYFCASSPPTGIYGYTFGSGTRLTVV.

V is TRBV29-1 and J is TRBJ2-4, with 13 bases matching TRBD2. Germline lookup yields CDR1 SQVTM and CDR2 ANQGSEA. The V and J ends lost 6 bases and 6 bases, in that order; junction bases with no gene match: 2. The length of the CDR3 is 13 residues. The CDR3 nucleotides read TGCAGCGTCGGGACTAGCGGGACAAACATTCAGTACTTC. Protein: CSVGTSGTNIQYF.

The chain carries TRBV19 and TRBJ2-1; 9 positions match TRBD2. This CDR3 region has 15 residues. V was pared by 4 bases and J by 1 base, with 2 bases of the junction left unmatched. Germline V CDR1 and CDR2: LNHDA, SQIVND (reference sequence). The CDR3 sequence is CASSNLAGSYNEQFF. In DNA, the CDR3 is TGTGCCAGTAGTAATCTAGCGGGATCCTACAATGAGCAGTTCTTC.

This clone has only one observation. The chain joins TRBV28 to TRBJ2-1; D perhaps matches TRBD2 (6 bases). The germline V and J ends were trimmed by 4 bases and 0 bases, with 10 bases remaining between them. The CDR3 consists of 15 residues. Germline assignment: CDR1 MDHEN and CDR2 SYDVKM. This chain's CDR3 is CASSSLAASYNEQFF. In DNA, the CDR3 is TGTGCCAGCAGTTCATTAGCGGCCTCCTACAATGAGCAGTTCTTC.

CDR3 nucleotide sequence: TGTGCCATCAGTGAGTCTCAGCGGGAGCTTAACTACGAGCAGTACTTC. Its protein is CAISESQRELNYEQYF. The chain joins TRBV10-3 to TRBJ2-7; 8 bases are shared with TRBD2. There are 16 residues in the CDR3. Germline V gene data show CDR1 as ENHRY and CDR2 as SYGVKD. With 0 bases clipped from V and 3 bases from J, the junction kept 7 bases outside the gene matches.

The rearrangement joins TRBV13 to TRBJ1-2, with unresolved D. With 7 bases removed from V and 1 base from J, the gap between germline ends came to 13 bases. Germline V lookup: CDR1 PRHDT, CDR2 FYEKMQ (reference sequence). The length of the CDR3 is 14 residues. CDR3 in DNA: TGTGCCAGCACTCTACAGAGTTTTAACTATGGCTACACCTTC. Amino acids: CASTLQSFNYGYTF.

The CDR3 nucleotides are TGCGCCAGCAGCTTGTCGACGGGTCACCGGGGGGAGACCCAGTACTTC. It translates to CASSLSTGHRGETQYF. This sequence joins TRBV5-1 and TRBJ2-5; a weak D match, TRBD2 (6 bases). Germline CDR1 is SGHRS and CDR2 is YFSETQ. Trimming pared 1 base from V and 5 bases from J, leaving 18 bases between. The CDR3 contains 16 residues.